Following are 26 T cell receptor beta chains from one sample sequenced in a study of T cell repertoires in cytomegalovirus infection. The antigens of these receptors remain unknown. TCRdb re-analysed the reads in MiXCR, keeping a single row per CDR3 protein. The profile covers fewer than 1,000,000 distinct CDR3 sequences, with less than 40% appearing a single time and 11% to 15% taken by the ten largest. The sample here was cultured CD8+ T cells from PBMCs, taken from culture after CMV antigen stimulation. The origin of the receptors is a human donor in good health (CMV status not recorded). Some clones in this sample may be carry-over from other donors' samples.

V and J are TRBV10-3 and TRBJ2-7, with D possibly matching TRBD1 (6 bases). Germline V gene sequence: CDR1 ENHRY, CDR2 SYGVKD. This CDR3 has 13 residues. Trimming took 7 bases from V and 3 from J, leaving 13 bases between them. CDR3 DNA: TGTGCCATCAAGGTGGACAGTCACTACGAGCAGTACTTC. Translation: CAIKVDSHYEQYF.

In this sample, this clonotype turned up a few times. This chain connects TRBV28 to TRBJ2-3; 7 positions agree with TRBD2. The CDR3 extends over 14 amino acids. Germline CDR1 MDHEN, CDR2 SYDVKM. Trimming removed 5 bases from V and 2 bases from J; junction bases left unmatched: 4. Written as DNA, the CDR3 is TGTGCCAGCAGTCCTGGACTAGACACAGATACGCAGTATTTT. Translated: CASSPGLDTDTQYF. Together with reference TRBV28 and TRBJ2-3, the CDR3 gives the full variable domain: DVKVTQSSRYLVKRTGEKVFLECVQDMDHENMFWYRQDPGLGLRLIYFSYDVKMKEKGDIPEGYSVSREKKERFSLILESASTNQTSMYLCASSPGLDTDTQYFGPGTRLTVL.

The chain recombines TRBV6-1 with TRBJ1-2, with D possibly being TRBD1 (5 bases). CDR1 is MNHNS, CDR2 SASEGT, per germline. The CDR3 runs 15 residues. V was trimmed by 3 bases and J by 8 bases, leaving 19 bases between them. The CDR3 DNA reads as TGTGCCAGCAGTGACCTATCTCCAGGGCTGAGAGGCTACACCTTC. As protein: CASSDLSPGLRGYTF.

J is TRBJ1-2 and V is TRBV5-1; tentative D call: TRBD1 (5 bases). Germline CDR1 reads SGHRS; CDR2 reads YFSETQ. V was pared by 1 base and J by 5 bases, with 24 bases between. The CDR3 totals 18 residues. CDR3 in amino acids: CASSLRGTLIGVRYGYTF. The CDR3 DNA reads as TGCGCCAGCAGCTTGAGAGGGACGTTAATAGGGGTCCGATATGGCTACACCTTC.

This clonotype was recorded many times. The chain couples TRBV6-2 or TRBV6-3 to TRBJ1-2; weak D call: TRBD1 (5 bases). The CDR3 length is 14 residues. Trimming stripped 5 bases from V and 3 bases from J, with 13 bases between. CDR1 MNHEY and CDR2 SVGEGT come from the germline V gene. The CDR3 region is CASSPPTVHYGYTF. The DNA for the CDR3 is TGTGCCAGCAGTCCACCGACAGTTCACTATGGCTACACCTTC.

The chain uses TRBV7-9 and TRBJ1-1, with D unresolved. The CDR3 runs 9 residues. V was pared by 2 bases and J by 11 bases, with 3 bases between. Germline V CDR1 and CDR2: SEHNR, FQNEAQ (reference sequence). The CDR3 nucleotides read TGTGCCAGCAGCTTAATGGCTTTCTTT. It codes for CASSLMAFF.

This clonotype occurred a few times. V is TRBV7-6 and J is TRBJ2-3, with no clear D. Germline assignment: CDR1 SGHVS and CDR2 FNYEAQ. V was trimmed by 6 bases and J by 3 bases, leaving 10 bases between them. This CDR3 comprises 13 residues. This chain's CDR3 is CASRSLGTDTQYF. CDR3 sequence (DNA): TGTGCCAGCAGGTCTTTGGGGACAGATACGCAGTATTTT. Supplemented by reference TRBV7-6 and TRBJ2-3, the full variable domain reads GAGVSQSPRYKVTKRGQDVALRCDPISGHVSLYWYRQALGQGPEFLTYFNYEAQQDKSGLPNDRFSAERPEGSISTLTIQRTEQRDSAMYRCASRSLGTDTQYFGPGTRLTVL.

The table lists this clonotype with many counts. The genes are TRBV7-2 and TRBJ1-2, with no clear D. CDR3 length equals 15 residues. Germline values: CDR1 SGHTA, CDR2 FQGNSA. V was pared by 3 bases and J by 4 bases, with 15 bases between. The CDR3 is CASSFGAVNVYGYTF. For the CDR3, the DNA is TGTGCCAGCAGCTTTGGAGCCGTCAACGTCTATGGCTACACCTTC.

This clonotype has just a few counts. One junction end disagrees with the germline gene, perhaps due to a read error. The chain combines TRBV12-3 or TRBV12-4 with TRBJ1-1; D unresolved. The CDR3 totals 9 residues. Written as DNA, the CDR3 is TGTGCCAGCAGTTTACGGGGAGGGTTT. Protein product: CASSLRGGF.

This clonotype was counted once. The rearrangement links TRBV7-9 to TRBJ1-2, with TRBD1 identical over 7 bases. Germline-derived CDR1 and CDR2 are SEHNR and FQNEAQ (reference sequence). The CDR3 has 12 amino acids. V lost 5 bases, J lost 10 bases, and 7 bases stayed unmatched. Written as DNA, the CDR3 is TGTGCCAGCAGCCCCACAGGGGTGGACTACACCTTC. Its translation is CASSPTGVDYTF.

The genes are TRBV4-1 and TRBJ1-1, with D perhaps matching TRBD1 (5 bases). Deletions cut 6 bases from V and 2 bases from J, with 16 bases between. Germline V gene lookup returns CDR1 MGHRA and CDR2 YSYEKL. The CDR3 is 15 residues long. The CDR3 DNA is TGCGCCAGCAGAGACAGAGCGGTACTAAACACTGAAGCTTTCTTT. The encoded protein is CASRDRAVLNTEAFF.

The chain couples TRBV20-1 to TRBJ2-5, with 14 bases fitting TRBD2. V trimming: 8 bases; J trimming: 1 base; junction bases outside the gene matches: 9. The CDR3 covers 16 residues. Germline V gives CDR1 DFQATT, CDR2 SNEGSKA (reference sequence). This CDR3 is CSSPGLAGEGQETQYF. The CDR3 bases are TGCAGTTCTCCGGGACTAGCGGGGGAAGGCCAAGAGACCCAGTACTTC.

A remark on this clonotype: Just one base apart from a much larger clone, this may be a read error. Because the CDR3 is missing its conserved closing phenylalanine or tryptophan, this is likely a read error. The chain has TRBV7-8 and TRBJ1-6; unclear D gene. The germline V gene encodes CDR1 SGHVS and CDR2 FQNEAQ. Trimming pared 6 bases from V and 7 bases from J, leaving 10 bases between. This CDR3 has 13 residues. The chain's CDR3 is CASRPEGNSPLHV. CDR3 nucleotide sequence: TGTGCCAGCAGACCAGAGGGCAATTCACCCCTCCACGTT.

DNA for the CDR3: TGTGCCAGCACTCCGGGAAACACCATATATTTT. It translates to CASTPGNTIYF. The chain joins TRBV12-3 or TRBV12-4 to TRBJ1-3, with D hard to call. The ends were cut back, 7 bases at V and 4 bases at J, with 5 bases in the middle. The CDR3 has 11 residues.

This clonotype was picked up a small number of times. At one of its ends the junction is not consistent with the germline gene, which may arise from a read error. V and J are TRBV5-1 and TRBJ1-1, with D hard to call. Per germline, CDR1 SGHRS and CDR2 YFSETQ. The CDR3 runs to 13 residues. DNA for the CDR3: TGTGCCAGTAGTACGGCGGGGAACACTGAAGCTTTCTTT. This codes for CASSTAGNTEAFF.

This clonotype was seen at least ten times. The chain carries TRBV7-6 and TRBJ1-2; TRBD1 is a possible D gene (6 bases). Germline V gives CDR1 SGHVS, CDR2 FNYEAQ. The CDR3 is 15 residues long. V gave up 1 base and J gave up 3 bases, with 12 bases separating them. CDR3 nucleotides: TGTGCCAGCAGCTTAGGTGGGGACACCTACTATGGCTACACCTTC. Translating gives CASSLGGDTYYGYTF.

Turning to this clonotype: One base away lies a much larger clone, so this may be a sequencing read error. This chain joins TRBV7-3 and TRBJ2-7, with 10 positions matching TRBD2. The CDR3 runs to 18 residues. Looked up from germline, CDR1 is SGHTA and CDR2 is FQGTGA. This chain's CDR3 is CANSFGWLAGESSYEQYF. CDR3 DNA sequence: TGTGCCAACAGCTTTGGTTGGCTAGCGGGGGAAAGCTCCTACGAGCAGTACTTC. The full variable domain, in which reference TRBV7-3 and TRBJ2-7 provide the parts outside the CDR3, is GAGVSQTPSNKVTEKGKYVELRCDPISGHTALYWYRQSLGQGPEFLIYFQGTGAADDSGLPNDRFFAVRPEGSVSTLKIQRTERGDSAVYLCANSFGWLAGESSYEQYFGPGTRLTVT.

The V call is TRBV10-3, the J call TRBJ2-1; weak D call: TRBD1 (5 bases). Germline-derived CDR1 and CDR2 are ENHRY and SYGVKD. This CDR3 is 15 amino acids long. V was clipped by 6 bases and J by 0 bases, with 12 bases between them. The CDR3 loop is CAISVRVGSYNEQFF. CDR3 DNA: TGTGCCATCAGCGTCAGGGTCGGCTCCTACAATGAGCAGTTCTTC.

This chain links TRBV7-9 with TRBJ2-5, with D possibly matching TRBD2 (6 bases). The CDR3 length is 16 residues. The V gene lost 5 bases and the J gene lost 4 bases, with 20 bases spanning the gap. Per germline, CDR1 SEHNR and CDR2 FQNEAQ (reference sequence). The CDR3 is CASSLLDGGRVETQYF. CDR3 sequence (DNA): TGTGCCAGCAGCCTTCTTGATGGGGGGAGAGTAGAGACCCAGTACTTC. Variable domain in full (rest from reference TRBV7-9 and TRBJ2-5): DTGVSQNPRHKITKRGQNVTFRCDPISEHNRLYWYRQTLGQGPEFLTYFQNEAQLEKSRLLSDRFSAERPKGSFSTLEIQRTEQGDSAMYLCASSLLDGGRVETQYFGPGTRLLVL.

The chain is built from TRBV12-3 or TRBV12-4 and TRBJ2-1; 12 nucleotides match TRBD2. This CDR3 spans 14 amino acids. V lost 5 bases, J lost 9 bases, and 5 bases stayed unmatched. CDR3: CASSRTSGVSEQFF. DNA of the CDR3: TGTGCCAGCAGTCGGACTAGCGGGGTGAGTGAGCAGTTCTTC.

V gene TRBV6-5 combines with J gene TRBJ2-1, with 15 bases lining up with TRBD2. CDR1 is MNHEY and CDR2 is SVGAGI in the germline V gene. V trimming: 2 bases; J trimming: 0 bases; junction bases outside the gene matches: 2. CDR3 length: 18 amino acids. The CDR3 region is CASSYEGLAGGSYNEQFF. CDR3 DNA: TGTGCCAGCAGTTACGAGGGACTAGCGGGAGGCTCCTACAATGAGCAGTTCTTC.

The chain couples TRBV6-1 to TRBJ1-5; D is unresolved. The CDR3 is 14 amino acids. V was shortened by 3 bases and J by 9 bases, with 15 bases between the two germline ends. From germline, CDR1 is MNHNS and CDR2 SASEGT. The CDR3, as DNA: TGTGCCAGCAGTGACACGGACGGGCCATGGCCCCAGCATTTT. This translates into CASSDTDGPWPQHF.

The V gene is TRBV11-3, the J gene TRBJ2-7; D is perhaps TRBD1 or TRBD2 (6 bases each). Germline values: CDR1 SGHNT, CDR2 YENEEA. This CDR3 is 13 amino acids long. V was pared by 5 bases and J by 5 bases, with 13 bases between. The CDR3 sequence: CASSPRGDNEQYF. For the CDR3, the DNA is TGTGCCAGCAGCCCGAGGGGGGACAACGAGCAGTACTTC.

This clonotype was detected only once. The junction does not match germline at one end; this may be a read error. The chain joins TRBV6-5 to TRBJ2-7, with 9 bases lining up with TRBD1. This CDR3 spans 14 amino acids. CDR1 is MNHEY, CDR2 SVGAGI, per germline. The CDR3 protein is CAGSYSDRGYEQYF. In DNA form, the CDR3 reads TGTGCCGGCAGTTACTCGGACAGGGGCTACGAGCAGTACTTC.

This clonotype was seen many times. This rearrangement joins TRBV19 to TRBJ2-2; no reliable D call. CDR1 and CDR2 (germline): LNHDA, SQIVND (reference sequence). V shed 9 bases and J shed 3 bases, with 11 bases lying between them. The CDR3 extends over 13 amino acids. CDR3 loop: CASLLWDTGELFF. The CDR3 DNA follows: TGTGCCAGCTTACTCTGGGACACCGGGGAGCTGTTTTTT.

This chain links TRBV7-9 with TRBJ1-6, with D unresolved. V gave up 5 bases and J gave up 7 bases, with 15 bases separating them. Per the germline V gene, CDR1 is SEHNR and CDR2 is FQNEAQ (reference sequence). This CDR3 has 15 residues. DNA for the CDR3: TGTGCCAGCAGCGGGGTCACCGAGTCGAATTCACCCCTCCACTTT. This gives the protein CASSGVTESNSPLHF.